The 17 T cell receptor beta chains presented below share a single source sample, sequenced in a study of shared clonotypes between healthy human individuals (dated by TCRdb to 2020 to 2022). Libraries came from the immunoSEQ multiplex PCR assay. TCRdb took over this immuneACCESS table, retaining in-frame rearrangements with V and J assigned. Such tables are incomplete; in checked studies, under half of the missing clones stem from an unresolved V gene, and the remainder is unexplained. Across this sample there are some 2,000,000 clones, with about 95% seen only once. Around 1.1% of the sample belongs to the ten largest clones. CD8 naive samples consisted of CD45RO-negative cells that were positively selected for CCR7, yielding a CD45RA+CCR7+ population without TemRA cells. The sample was naive CD8+ T cells sorted from blood. Reading the label with the study, this specimen's cell subset or site is: CD45RA+CCR7+. Receptors were obtained from a man aged 18 to 30 in good health.

This clone was counted once. The chain employs TRBV30 and TRBJ2-3; perhaps TRBD1 as D (6 bases). This CDR3 comprises 12 residues. Germline assignment: CDR1 GTSNPN and CDR2 SVGIG (reference sequence). The V gene lost 2 bases and the J gene lost 6 bases, with 9 bases spanning the gap. CDR3 sequence: CAWSIQGDTQYF. In nucleotides, the CDR3 is TGTGCCTGGAGTATCCAGGGGGATACGCAGTATTTT.

The chain links TRBV9 to TRBJ2-2; 8 bases match TRBD1. Germline loops: CDR1 SGDLS, CDR2 YYNGEE. V was pared by 3 bases and J by 7 bases, with 8 bases of the junction left unmatched. The CDR3 has 15 residues. Here the CDR3 reads CASSARTGLGGELFF. The CDR3 DNA reads TGTGCCAGCAGCGCTAGGACAGGGTTGGGCGGGGAGCTGTTTTTT.

The V gene is TRBV6-1, the J gene TRBJ1-5; a weak D match, TRBD1 (5 bases). V was pared by 2 bases and J by 4 bases, with 9 bases between. The CDR3 has 14 amino acids. The germline V gene has CDR1 MNHNS and CDR2 SASEGT. The CDR3 region has the DNA TGTGCCAGCAGTGAATTACGGGGGAATCAGCCCCAGCATTTT. It is translated as CASSELRGNQPQHF.

The rearrangement joins TRBV30 to TRBJ2-1; TRBD2 is a possible D gene (6 bases). V was clipped by 3 bases and J by 2 bases, with 8 bases between them. Germline CDR1 is GTSNPN and CDR2 is SVGIG (reference sequence). The CDR3 contains 13 residues. The CDR3 DNA reads as TGTGCCTGGAGAAGACTAGCCTACAATGAGCAGTTCTTC. Translating it yields CAWRRLAYNEQFF.

The chain links TRBV4-3 to TRBJ1-5; TRBD1 matches 9 bases. Germline V gene data show CDR1 as LGHNA and CDR2 as YSLEER. The CDR3 runs to 15 residues. The junction had 5 bases not matched to a gene; V was cut back by 4 bases and J by 4 bases. DNA for the CDR3: TGCGCCAGCAGCCCGTACAGGGGGCCTAATCAGCCCCAGCATTTT. Its protein product is CASSPYRGPNQPQHF.

Comment on this clone: This sample includes further DNA sequences coding for the same CDR3. The chain uses TRBV5-1 and TRBJ1-1; D remains ambiguous. The CDR3 length is 14 residues. Between the trimmed V and J ends, which lost 0 bases and 1 base, there was a span of 7 bases. Germline V gives CDR1 SGHRS, CDR2 YFSETQ. The DNA of the CDR3 is TGCGCCAGCAGCTTGGGTTCGGAGAACACTGAAGCTTTCTTT. Translating gives CASSLGSENTEAFF.

The chain couples TRBV29-1 to TRBJ2-7; D not resolved. Per the germline V gene, CDR1 is SQVTM and CDR2 is ANQGSEA. The CDR3 consists of 12 residues. Trimming shortened V by 7 bases and J by 4 bases, and 14 bases separated the two germline ends. CDR3 protein: CSAKDRRYEQYF. The CDR3 DNA reads as TGCAGCGCAAAAGACCGCCGGTACGAGCAGTACTTC.

This chain links TRBV4-1 with TRBJ1-1; D not certain. This CDR3 is built from 13 residues. The V gene lost 6 bases and the J gene lost 1 base, with 9 bases spanning the gap. Germline loops: CDR1 MGHRA, CDR2 YSYEKL. The CDR3 nucleotides are TGCGCCAGCAGTGGCGGCGAGAACACTGAAGCTTTCTTT. Translated, it gives CASSGGENTEAFF.

The chain uses TRBV7-9 and TRBJ2-7; 9 positions agree with TRBD2. The germline V gene has CDR1 SEHNR and CDR2 FQNEAQ (reference sequence). With V trimmed by 5 bases and J by 1 base, 9 bases remained unmatched. The CDR3 covers 16 residues. The CDR3 DNA reads TGTGCCAGCAGCCCGGGGGAGCTAGCGGGATCCTACGAGCAGTACTTC. It codes for CASSPGELAGSYEQYF.

This chain links TRBV27 with TRBJ1-5, with TRBD1 matching over 9 bases. The CDR3 runs 18 residues. The J segment lost 11 bases and the V segment lost 3 bases, leaving 20 bases of the junction unmatched. Germline loops: CDR1 MNHEY, CDR2 SMNVEV (reference sequence). DNA of the CDR3: TGTGCCAGCAGTTTGGTTGCCGGGACAGGGCCCCGCCTAGGAGCCCAGCATTTT. The encoded protein is CASSLVAGTGPRLGAQHF.

V is TRBV10-3 and J is TRBJ2-2; D is ambiguous. V was clipped by 10 bases and J by 3 bases, with 12 bases between them. Germline values: CDR1 ENHRY, CDR2 SYGVKD. CDR3 size: 13 residues. CDR3 nucleotide sequence: TGTGCCACCAGGCCCATAGACACCGGGGAGCTGTTTTTT. Its protein product is CATRPIDTGELFF.

The genes are TRBV10-1 and TRBJ2-1; D unclear. Per germline, CDR1 WNHNN and CDR2 SYGVQD (reference sequence). Trimming pared 0 bases from V and 4 bases from J, leaving 13 bases between. CDR3 length equals 16 residues. As DNA, the CDR3 is TGCGCCAGCAGTGAGTCCATTATAGGACGTTACAATGAGCAGTTCTTC. It codes for CASSESIIGRYNEQFF.

Note on this clone: The junction departs from the called germline gene at one end, perhaps through a read error. This CDR3 is also generated by other DNA sequences in the sample. The V gene is TRBV5-6, the J gene TRBJ1-2; D uncertain. The germline V gene has CDR1 SGHDT and CDR2 YYEEEE. This CDR3 comprises 11 residues. CDR3 residues: CASSSTHGYTF. In nucleotides, the CDR3 is TGCGCCAGCAGCTCGACGCATGGCTACACCTTC.

This sequence joins TRBV27 and TRBJ2-2; tentative D call: TRBD1 (6 bases). Germline lookup yields CDR1 MNHEY and CDR2 SMNVEV (reference sequence). V gave up 7 bases and J gave up 1 base, with 13 bases separating them. The CDR3 has 15 residues. CDR3 amino acids: CASTVLQGNTGELFF. DNA for the CDR3: TGTGCCAGCACCGTCCTACAGGGGAACACCGGGGAGCTGTTTTTT.

The chain links TRBV9 to TRBJ2-2; D is unresolved. There are 13 residues in the CDR3. Germline V gene data show CDR1 as SGDLS and CDR2 as YYNGEE. V was trimmed by 3 bases and J by 9 bases, leaving 12 bases between them. In DNA, the CDR3 is TGTGCCAGCAGCGCGAGCCAGAATAGGGAGCTGTTTTTT. Translated: CASSASQNRELFF.

About this clone: The same CDR3 also results from other DNA sequences found in this sample. The chain is built from TRBV6-5 and TRBJ2-2; D gene uncertain. The CDR3 is 11 amino acids. Trimming removed 1 base from V and 8 bases from J, with 2 bases in between. Germline V lookup: CDR1 MNHEY, CDR2 SVGAGI. CDR3 amino acids: CASSYLGELFF. The DNA of the CDR3 is TGTGCCAGCAGTTACTTGGGGGAGCTGTTTTTT.

The CDR3 DNA sequence: TGTGCCAGCAGCTCAGGAGGGGATTTGGAGCTCGAGCAGTACTTC. Translated, it gives CASSSGGDLELEQYF. The J gene is TRBJ2-7, the V gene TRBV13; D may be TRBD2 (6 bases). The V gene's germline CDR1 is PRHDT and CDR2 FYEKMQ (reference sequence). This CDR3 contains 15 residues. Deletions cut 4 bases from V and 6 bases from J, with 19 bases between.